This entry lists 18 T cell receptor beta chains sequenced from one sample in a study of patients and donors after allogeneic stem cell transplantation. One entry per CDR3 protein, called by TCRdb with MiXCR from the RT-PCR reads. The sample carries roughly 190,000 distinct CDR3 sequences, roughly 40% recorded once. Sequences were obtained from blood, either unsorted or a sorted T cell fraction (not recorded which). The receptors originated from a human donor who was either an allogeneic HSCT recipient or a stem cell or donor lymphocyte infusion donor (not recorded which). It is not recorded whose cells these are; they may come from a transplant donor.

In its sample, this clonotype was seen a few times. The V gene is TRBV5-1, the J gene TRBJ1-1; D is perhaps TRBD1 (6 bases). Trimming took 7 bases from V and 2 from J, leaving 12 bases between them. The CDR3 is 13 residues long. The germline V gene encodes CDR1 SGHRS and CDR2 YFSETQ. CDR3 in DNA: TGCGCCAGCGGTGGACAGTCAAACACTGAAGCTTTCTTT. Residues: CASGGQSNTEAFF.

CDR3: CASSPPDPNEKLFF. The CDR3 nucleotides are TGTGCCAGCAGTCCCCCGGATCCTAATGAAAAACTGTTTTTT. The chain joins TRBV12-3 or TRBV12-4 to TRBJ1-4; the D is unclear. This CDR3 region has 14 residues. Trimming left V 5 bases short and J 3 bases short, with 10 bases between.

The rearrangement links TRBV4-3 to TRBJ1-1; TRBD1 might be the D (6 bases). V was cut by 3 bases and J by 3 bases, with 14 bases left in between. The CDR3 is 15 amino acids. The V gene's germline CDR1 is LGHNA and CDR2 YSLEER. CDR3: CASSQEFGGHTEAFF. DNA of the CDR3: TGCGCCAGCAGCCAGGAGTTTGGGGGCCACACTGAAGCTTTCTTT.

The CDR3 loop reads CASSLTAGYEQYF. DNA of the CDR3: TGTGCCAGCAGCTTAACTGCTGGCTACGAGCAGTACTTC. The rearrangement joins TRBV7-9 to TRBJ2-7, with D unresolved. The length of the CDR3 is 13 residues. Deletions cut 2 bases from V and 3 bases from J, with 8 bases between. CDR1 is SEHNR and CDR2 is FQNEAQ in the germline V gene (reference sequence).

The V call is TRBV12-3 or TRBV12-4, the J call TRBJ1-2; 7 nucleotides agree with TRBD1. V dropped 5 bases and J dropped 4; count of bases not matched to a gene: 16. The CDR3 runs to 17 residues. The CDR3 coding sequence is TGTGCCAGCAGTCACCTGGACAGGCCCGCATATCCCTATGGCTACACCTTC. This codes for CASSHLDRPAYPYGYTF.

The table lists this clonotype with a few counts. V usage is TRBV6-5 and J usage is TRBJ1-2; D ambiguous. V dropped 0 bases and J dropped 6 bases, with 8 bases sitting between them. This CDR3 has 13 amino acids. From germline, CDR1 is MNHEY and CDR2 SVGAGI. CDR3 DNA: TGTGCCAGCAGTTACTCGCTGGAAAATGGCTACACCTTC. Its translation: CASSYSLENGYTF.

V is TRBV4-2 and J is TRBJ1-2; TRBD1 aligns across 7 bases. CDR1 LGHNA and CDR2 YNFKEQ come from the germline V gene. V lost 0 bases and J lost 4; bases outside the gene matches: 5. There are 15 residues in the CDR3. In DNA form, the CDR3 reads TGTGCCAGCAGCCAAGACCGGACAGGTACCTATGGCTACACCTTC. Translating it yields CASSQDRTGTYGYTF.

The gene calls are TRBV3-1 and TRBJ2-1; TRBD2 matches 10 bases. Losses at the gene ends were 0 bases for V and 11 bases for J; bases not matched to a gene: 7. Germline CDR1 reads LGHDT; CDR2 reads YNNKEL (reference sequence). The CDR3 is 15 residues long. CDR3 sequence reads: CASSQDEASGSKQFF. CDR3 DNA sequence: TGTGCCAGCAGCCAAGATGAGGCTAGCGGGAGCAAGCAGTTCTTC.

The chain recombines TRBV10-3 with TRBJ2-7, with D possibly being TRBD2 (6 bases). CDR1 and CDR2 (germline): ENHRY, SYGVKD. V lost 3 bases and J 6 bases, leaving 6 bases between the germline ends. CDR3 length: 11 amino acids. For the CDR3, the DNA is TGTGCCATCAGTGACGGGAGCGAGCAGTACTTC. Its protein product is CAISDGSEQYF.

J is TRBJ1-1 and V is TRBV21-1; the table's D call, TRBD1, was not checked against the DNA. TRBV21-1 is listed as a pseudogene. The CDR3 consists of 16 residues. The CDR3 protein is CASSKSRDAENTEAFF. The CDR3 DNA reads as TGTGCCAGCAGCAAATCCAGGGATGCCGAGAACACTGAAGCTTTCTTT.

The genes are TRBV12-3 or TRBV12-4 and TRBJ1-1; 10 bases match TRBD1. J was trimmed by 4 bases and V by 2 bases; bases with no gene match: 4. The CDR3 extends over 15 amino acids. CDR3 protein: CASSLYRDRGTEAFF. The CDR3 nucleotides read TGTGCCAGCAGTTTATACCGGGACAGGGGCACTGAAGCTTTCTTT.

This chain links TRBV6-2 or TRBV6-3 with TRBJ2-3, with no clear D. The CDR3 contains 14 residues. V was cut by 7 bases and J by 1 base, with 12 bases left in between. Germline V lookup: CDR1 MNHEY, CDR2 SVGEGT. The CDR3: CASNAAWGTDTQYF. In DNA, the CDR3 is TGTGCCAGCAACGCGGCCTGGGGCACAGATACGCAGTATTTT.

The chain couples TRBV10-3 to TRBJ1-5, with unresolved D. Germline CDR1 is ENHRY and CDR2 is SYGVKD. The germline V and J ends were trimmed by 3 bases and 2 bases, with 11 bases remaining between them. The length of the CDR3 is 15 residues. CDR3 sequence reads: CAISDVMVGNQPQHF. CDR3 sequence (DNA): TGTGCCATCAGTGATGTTATGGTAGGCAATCAGCCCCAGCATTTT.

The V call is TRBV11-2, the J call TRBJ2-3, with 8 bases aligning to TRBD2. This CDR3 contains 16 residues. The V and J ends lost 0 bases and 3 bases, in that order; junction bases with no gene match: 5. The V gene's germline CDR1 is SGHAT and CDR2 FQNNGV. In DNA form, the CDR3 reads TGTGCCAGCAGCTTAGAAGCGGGAGTCCTTACAGATACGCAGTATTTT. Its protein product is CASSLEAGVLTDTQYF.

The chain's CDR3 is CSAAPGASTGELFF. The CDR3 region has the DNA TGCAGCGCCGCCCCAGGGGCCTCAACCGGGGAGCTGTTTTTT. The chain links TRBV29-1 to TRBJ2-2; a weak D match, TRBD1 (6 bases). In germline, CDR1 is SQVTM, CDR2 ANQGSEA. Trimming left V 7 bases short and J 5 bases short, with 17 bases between. The CDR3 totals 14 residues.

J is TRBJ1-1 and V is TRBV12-3 or TRBV12-4; the D gene is possibly TRBD1 (5 bases). Trimming left V 6 bases short and J 7 bases short, with 12 bases between. The CDR3 sequence is 12 residues long. DNA of the CDR3: TGTGCCAGCAGGGGGACCGACTATGAAGCTTTCTTT. This gives the protein CASRGTDYEAFF.

The genes are TRBV5-1 and TRBJ2-1; 7 positions agree with TRBD1. CDR1 is SGHRS, CDR2 YFSETQ, per germline. The V gene end was trimmed by 0 bases and the J gene end by 4 bases; junction bases not matched to a gene: 4. This CDR3 region has 15 residues. In DNA form, the CDR3 reads TGCGCCAGCAGCTTGGGAGGACAGGTTTACAATGAGCAGTTCTTC. As protein: CASSLGGQVYNEQFF.

The chain joins TRBV4-3 to TRBJ2-1; D is unclear. The CDR3 loop spans 13 amino acids. The germline CDR1 and CDR2 sequences are LGHNA and YSLEER. V lost 4 bases and J lost 4, with 8 bases in between. Here the CDR3 reads CASSPKGYNEQFF. The DNA of the CDR3 is TGCGCCAGCAGCCCAAAAGGGTACAATGAGCAGTTCTTC.